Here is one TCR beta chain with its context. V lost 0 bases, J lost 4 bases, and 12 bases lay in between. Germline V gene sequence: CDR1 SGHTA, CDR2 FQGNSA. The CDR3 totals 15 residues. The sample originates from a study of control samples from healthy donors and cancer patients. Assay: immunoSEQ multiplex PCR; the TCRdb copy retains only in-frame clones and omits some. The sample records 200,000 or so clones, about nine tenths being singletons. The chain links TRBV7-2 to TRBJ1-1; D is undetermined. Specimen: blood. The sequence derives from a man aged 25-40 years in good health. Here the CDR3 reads CASSLAKVRSTEAFF. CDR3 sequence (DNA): TGTGCCAGCAGCTTAGCGAAGGTTCGGAGCACTGAAGCTTTCTTT.